The text below deals with one T cell receptor beta chain. Its antigen remains unknown. The record originates from a study of T cells after yellow fever vaccination. Study findings and constraints: Relatively few clonotypes were ones that appeared in both CD4 and CD8 compartments. Contaminants from the bulk population, in the form of abundant clonotypes, could be found in FACS-sorted repertoires. Most clones from primary vaccination resurfaced after the booster (under 97% CD4, 88% CD8).

TCRdb passed the 5' RACE reads through MiXCR, listing each CDR3 protein once. The sample has under 600,000 distinct CDR3 sequences, roughly 13% seen once. Trimming removed 0 bases from V and 7 bases from J; junction bases left unmatched: 11. The CDR3 has 17 residues. Germline V lookup: CDR1 LGHDT, CDR2 YNNKEL (reference sequence). This specimen was PBMCs, taken on the day of the yellow fever booster vaccination. J is TRBJ2-1 and V is TRBV3-1, with 8 bases fitting TRBD2. This TCR came from a man aged 30-40 years who received the YFV17D yellow fever vaccine. CDR3 loop: CASSQDWRLAGGNEQFF. The CDR3 DNA reads as TGTGCCAGCAGCCAAGATTGGCGGCTAGCGGGTGGGAATGAGCAGTTCTTC.